The source of this T cell receptor (beta chain) is a study of Ad26.COV2.S vaccination and SARS-CoV-2 variants. The V end lost 0 bases, the J end lost 5 bases, and 11 bases lay between the germline ends. This CDR3 is built from 14 residues. Germline CDR1 and CDR2: SGHRS and YFSETQ. Treatment in this sample: about 20 received Ad26.COV2.S at low or high dose, single or two shots; about 5 received placebo; per-sample allocation not given. The samples date from day 63 after the first vaccine or placebo injection. Sequenced by immunoSEQ multiplex PCR; TCRdb stores in-frame clones only, minus some. The repertoire holds about 240,000 clones, with around 89% as singletons.

This specimen was peripheral blood, taken in a trial of Ad26.COV2.S vaccine versus placebo. The chain has TRBV5-1 and TRBJ2-5; D possibly corresponds to TRBD2 (5 bases). This clonotype was sampled from a person aged 18 to 65 who received the Ad26.COV2.S COVID-19 vaccine or a placebo. The CDR3 spells CASSLVGPGETQYF. The CDR3 nucleotides are TGCGCCAGCAGCTTGGTAGGCCCGGGGGAGACCCAGTACTTC.